The source of this T cell receptor (beta chain) is a study of cytomegalovirus exposure and HLA in healthy donors. Among the donors, all were healthy bone marrow donors. At the time of sampling, donors were nominally healthy, though unrecorded immune exposures were likely. With 60 Vbeta and 13 Jbeta primers, the PCR was carried out. Sequencing used immunoSEQ multiplex PCR; TCRdb keeps in-frame clones, though not all of them. Of 150,000 to 200,000 clones detected, roughly 78% appear once; the ten largest clones hold around 7%. This clone occurred a few times. Its antigen is undetermined. Whole-study results and caveats: In presence/absence analyses, roughly uniform sequencing depth across donors was assumed. The classifier, whose performance was assessed in both the original and validation cohorts, reportedly diagnosed cytomegalovirus status with high specificity and sensitivity.

Input material: PBMCs. The TCR was taken from a man aged 35-49 years in good health and CMV-seropositive.

The CDR3 protein is CASSIMWQGGNTIYF. Written as DNA, the CDR3 is TGTGCCAGTAGTATAATGTGGCAGGGTGGAAACACCATATATTTT. V usage is TRBV19 and J usage is TRBJ1-3, with D perhaps matching TRBD1 (5 bases). V lost 2 bases and J lost 3, with 11 bases in between. CDR3 length: 15 residues. Germline values: CDR1 LNHDA, CDR2 SQIVND (reference sequence).